This T cell receptor beta chain originates from a study of T cells in Graves' hyperthyroidism and ophthalmopathy. Trimming cost V 4 bases and J 5 bases, with 15 bases left between them. This CDR3 is 14 amino acids long. CDR1 is MGHDK and CDR2 is SYGVNS in the germline V gene. RNA transcripts were the template for amplifying TCR beta CDR3 regions. First-round RT-PCR with HTBI primers amplified the TCR CDR3 region. In TCRdb, the multiplex PCR reads were re-called with MiXCR into one record per CDR3 protein. The repertoire holds fewer than 750,000 distinct CDR3 sequences, with approximately 15% as singletons.

Specimen: blood. This clonotype originated in a woman in her 40s with Graves' ophthalmopathy. The chain joins TRBV25-1 to TRBJ2-7; either TRBD1 or TRBD2 may fit D (5 bases each). The CDR3 nucleotides read TGTGCCAGCAGTGGGGGGACGGCTCCCGACGAGCAGTACTTC. Its protein is CASSGGTAPDEQYF.